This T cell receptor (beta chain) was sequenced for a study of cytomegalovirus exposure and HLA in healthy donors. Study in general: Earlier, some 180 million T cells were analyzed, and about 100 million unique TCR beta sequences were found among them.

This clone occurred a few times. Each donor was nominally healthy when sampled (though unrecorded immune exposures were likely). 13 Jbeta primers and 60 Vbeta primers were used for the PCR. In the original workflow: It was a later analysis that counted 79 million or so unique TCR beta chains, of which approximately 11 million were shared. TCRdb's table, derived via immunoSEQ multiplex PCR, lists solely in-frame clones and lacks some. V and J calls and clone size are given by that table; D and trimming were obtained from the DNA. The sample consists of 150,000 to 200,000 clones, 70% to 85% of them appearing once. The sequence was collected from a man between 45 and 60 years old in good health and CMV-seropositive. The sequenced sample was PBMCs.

The CDR3 sequence: CASSQTPGSERETQYF. CDR3 sequence (DNA): TGTGCCAGCAGCCAAACCCCCGGGAGCGAACGAGAGACCCAGTACTTC. This chain uses TRBV9 with TRBJ2-5, with a tentative D call TRBD2 (6 bases). From germline, CDR1 is SGDLS and CDR2 YYNGEE. The CDR3 runs 16 residues. V lost 4 bases and J lost 4, with 20 bases in between.